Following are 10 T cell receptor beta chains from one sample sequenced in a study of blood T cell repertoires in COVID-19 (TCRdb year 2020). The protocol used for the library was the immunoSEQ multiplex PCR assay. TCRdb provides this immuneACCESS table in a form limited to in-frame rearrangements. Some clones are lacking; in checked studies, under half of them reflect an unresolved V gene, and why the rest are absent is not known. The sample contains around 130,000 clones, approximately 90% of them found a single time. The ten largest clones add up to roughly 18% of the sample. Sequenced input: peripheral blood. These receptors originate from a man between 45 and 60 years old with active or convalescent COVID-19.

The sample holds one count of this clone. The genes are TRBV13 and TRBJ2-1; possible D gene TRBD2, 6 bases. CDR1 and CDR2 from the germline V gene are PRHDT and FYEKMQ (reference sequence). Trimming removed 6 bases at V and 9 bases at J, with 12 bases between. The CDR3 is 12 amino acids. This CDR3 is CASRGTYGEQFF. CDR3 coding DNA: TGTGCCAGCAGGGGGACTTACGGTGAGCAGTTCTTC.

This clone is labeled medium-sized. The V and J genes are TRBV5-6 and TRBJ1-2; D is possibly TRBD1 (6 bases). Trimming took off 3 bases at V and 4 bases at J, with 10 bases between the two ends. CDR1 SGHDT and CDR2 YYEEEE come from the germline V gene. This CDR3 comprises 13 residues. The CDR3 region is CASSSGQLYGYTF. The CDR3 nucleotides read TGTGCCAGCAGCTCAGGACAGCTCTATGGCTACACCTTC.

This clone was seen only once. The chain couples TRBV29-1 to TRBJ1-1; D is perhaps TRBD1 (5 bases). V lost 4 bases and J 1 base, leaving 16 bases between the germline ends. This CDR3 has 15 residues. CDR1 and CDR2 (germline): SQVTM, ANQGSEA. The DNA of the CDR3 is TGCAGCGTTGGCCCGGGGGATCAGAGGAACACTGAAGCTTTCTTT. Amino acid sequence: CSVGPGDQRNTEAFF.

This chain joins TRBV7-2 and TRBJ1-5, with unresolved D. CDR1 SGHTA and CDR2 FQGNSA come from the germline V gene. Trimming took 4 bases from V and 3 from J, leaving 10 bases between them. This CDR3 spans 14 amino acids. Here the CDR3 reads CASSSGSNNQPQHF. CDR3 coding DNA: TGTGCCAGCAGCTCCGGGAGTAACAATCAGCCCCAGCATTTT. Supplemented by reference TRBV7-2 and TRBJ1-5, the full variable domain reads GAGVSQSPSNKVTEKGKDVELRCDPISGHTALYWYRQSLGQGLEFLIYFQGNSAPDKSGLPSDRFSAERTGGSVSTLTIQRTQQEDSAVYLCASSSGSNNQPQHFGDGTRLSIL.

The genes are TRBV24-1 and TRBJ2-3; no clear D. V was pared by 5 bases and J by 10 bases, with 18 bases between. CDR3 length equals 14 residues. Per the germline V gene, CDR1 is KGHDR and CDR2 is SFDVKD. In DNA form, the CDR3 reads TGTGCCACCAGTGCCGCCGAGACGTTTGAGGCGCAGTATTTT. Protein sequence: CATSAAETFEAQYF.

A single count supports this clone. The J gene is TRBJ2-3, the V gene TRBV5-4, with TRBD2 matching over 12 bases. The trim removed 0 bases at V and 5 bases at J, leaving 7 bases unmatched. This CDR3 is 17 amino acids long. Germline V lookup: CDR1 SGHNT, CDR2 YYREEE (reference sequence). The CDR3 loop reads CASSLGLAGGLLDTQYF. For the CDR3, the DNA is TGTGCCAGCAGCTTGGGGCTAGCGGGAGGGTTATTAGATACGCAGTATTTT.

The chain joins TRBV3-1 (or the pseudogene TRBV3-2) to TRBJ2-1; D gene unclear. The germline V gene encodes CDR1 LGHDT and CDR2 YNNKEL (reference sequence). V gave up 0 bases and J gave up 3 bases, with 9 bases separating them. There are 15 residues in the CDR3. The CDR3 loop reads CASSQDNRVYNEQFF. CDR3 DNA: TGTGCCAGCAGCCAAGATAACAGAGTCTACAATGAGCAGTTCTTC.

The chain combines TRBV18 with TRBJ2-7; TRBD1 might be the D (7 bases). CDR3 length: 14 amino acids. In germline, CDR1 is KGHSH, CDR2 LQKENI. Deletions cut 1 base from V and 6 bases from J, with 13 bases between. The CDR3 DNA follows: TGTGCCAGCTCACCACTTCCAGGGGGGCCCGAGCAGTACTTC. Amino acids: CASSPLPGGPEQYF.

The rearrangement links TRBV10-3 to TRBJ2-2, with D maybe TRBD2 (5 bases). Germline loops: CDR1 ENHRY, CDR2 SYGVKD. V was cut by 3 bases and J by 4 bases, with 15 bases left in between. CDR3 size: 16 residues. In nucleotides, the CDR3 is TGTGCCATCAGTGACGAAGGTAGAGGGCCCACCGGGGAGCTGTTTTTT. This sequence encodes CAISDEGRGPTGELFF.

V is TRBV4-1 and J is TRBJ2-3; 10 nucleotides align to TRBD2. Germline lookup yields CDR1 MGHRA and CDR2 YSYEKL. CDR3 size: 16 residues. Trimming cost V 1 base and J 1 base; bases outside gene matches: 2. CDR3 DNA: TGCGCCAGCAGCCAAGGACTAGCGGGTCGCACAGATACGCAGTATTTT. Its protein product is CASSQGLAGRTDTQYF.